This T cell receptor beta chain was sequenced for a study of cytomegalovirus exposure and HLA in healthy donors. Germline V gene data show CDR1 as SGHRS and CDR2 as YFSETQ. Germline trimming cut 4 bases from V and 3 bases from J; bases unmatched to any gene: 5. This CDR3 spans 16 amino acids. PCR amplification relied on 60 Vbeta primers (plus 13 Jbeta primers). The data were produced by immunoSEQ multiplex PCR, yet TCRdb's version contains in-frame clones alone and is incomplete. The repertoire holds approximately 170,000 clones, with around four fifths as singletons. The chain recombines TRBV5-1 with TRBJ2-5, with 14 bases fitting TRBD2. This receptor was taken from a male donor in good health and CMV-seropositive. The material sequenced was PBMCs. The CDR3 loop reads CASSPPTSGGEETQYF. The CDR3 DNA reads as TGCGCCAGCAGCCCTCCGACTAGCGGGGGGGAAGAGACCCAGTACTTC. Filled out from reference TRBV5-1 and TRBJ2-5, the complete variable domain reads KAGVTQTPRYLIKTRGQQVTLSCSPISGHRSVSWYQQTPGQGLQFLFEYFSETQRNKGNFPGRFSGRQFSNSRSEMNVSTLELGDSALYLCASSPPTSGGEETQYFGPGTRLLVL.